Listed here is a single T cell receptor beta chain. The sample belongs to a study of T cells of healthy individuals. CDR3 length: 12 residues. From germline, CDR1 is SGHTA and CDR2 FQGTGA. V was pared by 6 bases and J by 5 bases, with 3 bases of the junction left unmatched. A single record per CDR3 protein comes from TCRdb applying MiXCR to the 5' RACE reads. Of some 82,000 distinct CDR3 sequences listed, more than 4.5% are singletons. This chain joins TRBV7-3 and TRBJ2-7, with 8 bases fitting TRBD1. The receptor was derived from a female donor in good health. CDR3 DNA: TGTGCCAGCAGTTCGACAGGGGACGAGCAGTACTTC. This encodes CASSSTGDEQYF.